These T cell receptor beta chains were read from a single sample in a study of blood T cell repertoires in COVID-19. The table came from immunoSEQ multiplex PCR; TCRdb's copy has only in-frame clones and leaves some out. This sample has about 150,000 clones, with around 86% found just once. Sequenced sample: PBMCs or T cells enriched from blood (not recorded which). The source is a man in his fifties who had recovered from COVID-19. Both conserved end residues are part of each CDR3. A D gene is named only where the DNA matches it firmly. Size is omitted from some rows. Given values are once, few, many or a class for expanded clones.

d_call | j_call | v_call | clone_size | cdr3_nt | cdr3_aa
. | TRBJ2-4 | TRBV7-2 | . | TGTGCCAGCAGCTTCCCCCAGAGACAAGCCAAAAACATTCAGTACTTC | CASSFPQRQAKNIQYF
. | TRBJ2-3 | TRBV15 | . | TGTGCCACCAGCAGAGGTAGAGATACGCAGTATTTT | CATSRGRDTQYF
TRBD2 | TRBJ2-7 | TRBV19 | . | TGTGCCAGTAGGAAAGCTAGCGGAACCTACGAGCAGTACTTC | CASRKASGTYEQYF
. | TRBJ2-5 | TRBV7-2 | . | TGTGCCAGCAGAACCGGGTCTGCGGGGACCCAGTACTTC | CASRTGSAGTQYF
TRBD2 | TRBJ2-1 | TRBV7-3 | few | TGTGCCAGCAGCTTATCATTATCCGGGGGGAAGTACAATGAGCAGTTCTTC | CASSLSLSGGKYNEQFF
. | TRBJ2-5 | TRBV7-2 | . | TGTGCCAGCAGCTTATGGGCCAGCCTGGCAGAGACCCAGTACTTC | CASSLWASLAETQYF
TRBD1 | TRBJ2-1 | TRBV7-9 | . | TGTGCCAGCACCTTGGGGACAGTTGCCTACAATGAGCAGTTCTTC | CASTLGTVAYNEQFF
. | TRBJ2-2 | TRBV2 | . | TGTGCCAGCATAGCATCACGCACCGGGGAGCTGTTTTTT | CASIASRTGELFF
. | TRBJ1-4 | TRBV6-5 | . | TGTGCCAGCAGGGGACTGTTAAATGAAAAACTGTTTTTT | CASRGLLNEKLFF
. | TRBJ1-4 | TRBV30 | . | TGTGCCTGGAGTCGTAGCAATAATGAAAAACTGTTTTTT | CAWSRSNNEKLFF
TRBD1 | TRBJ2-3 | TRBV27 | . | TGTGCCAGCAGTCCCAGGGACAGCATCACAGATACGCAGTATTTT | CASSPRDSITDTQYF
TRBD2 | TRBJ2-2 | TRBV7-9 | . | TGTGCCAGCAGCTTAACCGCGGGAGCCACCGGGGAGCTGTTTTTT | CASSLTAGATGELFF
. | TRBJ1-2 | TRBV5-4 | . | TGTGCCAGCAGCGACGCAGGGATTGGTGGCTACACCTTC | CASSDAGIGGYTF
TRBD1 | TRBJ1-1 | TRBV28 | few | TGTGCCAGCAGCATAATCGACAGGGGCCGGAACACTGAAGCTTTCTTT | CASSIIDRGRNTEAFF
. | TRBJ1-1 | TRBV18 | . | TGTGCCAGCTCACCTTACGAGGGAGCTTTCTTT | CASSPYEGAFF
TRBD1 | TRBJ1-1 | TRBV7-3 | . | TGTGCCAGCAGCTTGGCCGGGACAGCGAACACTGAAGCTTTCTTT | CASSLAGTANTEAFF
TRBD2 | TRBJ2-2 | TRBV7-2 | . | TGTGCCAGCAGCTCCCCTAGCGGGAGGGCCCTCAGGAACACCGGGGAGCTGTTTTTT | CASSSPSGRALRNTGELFF
TRBD1 | TRBJ2-4 | TRBV4-2 | . | TGTGCCAGCAGCCAAGATGCAGGGGGTCGGGCCAAAAACATTCAGTACTTC | CASSQDAGGRAKNIQYF
TRBD2 | TRBJ2-2 | TRBV4-2 | . | TGTGCCAGCAGCCAGATGACTAGCGGGGGAATCTCGGACACCGGGGAGCTGTTTTTT | CASSQMTSGGISDTGELFF
. | TRBJ1-2 | TRBV4-1 | . | TGCGCCAGCAGCCAGGCAGGGCCAGAAAACTATGGCTACACCTTC | CASSQAGPENYGYTF
. | TRBJ1-4 | TRBV5-1 | . | TGCGCCAGCAGCTTGGATCCGGGGGGTGAAAAACTGTTTTTT | CASSLDPGGEKLFF
. | TRBJ2-7 | TRBV10-1 | . | TGCGCCAGCAGTGATCGTCCCCCCCCCTACGAGCAGTACTTC | CASSDRPPPYEQYF
TRBD1 | TRBJ1-5 | TRBV28 | . | TGTGCCAGCAGCCGAACGGCAGGGGGTGGTCAGCCCCAGCATTTT | CASSRTAGGGQPQHF
. | TRBJ1-2 | TRBV5-1 | . | TGCGCCAGCAGCTTGGGAGTAGGGGGAGACTATGGCTACACCTTC | CASSLGVGGDYGYTF
. | TRBJ2-2 | TRBV5-1 | . | TGCGCCAGCAGCTCGGGACAGAACACCGGGGAGCTGTTTTTT | CASSSGQNTGELFF
TRBD1 | TRBJ2-2 | TRBV5-1 | . | TGCGCCAGCAGCCTGACAGGGGGGAACACCGGGGAGCTGTTTTTT | CASSLTGGNTGELFF
TRBD1 | TRBJ1-6 | TRBV18 | . | TGTGCCAGCTCACCTCGACAGGGAATGAGCTCCTATAATTCACCCCTCCACTTT | CASSPRQGMSSYNSPLHF
. | TRBJ1-6 | TRBV5-4 | few | TGTGCCAGCAGCCTCGGGGGTGGCTCCTATAATTCACCCCTCCACTTT | CASSLGGGSYNSPLHF
. | TRBJ2-1 | TRBV5-4 | . | TGTGCCAGCAGCTTGAGCCAGGGGCCGAACAATGAGCAGTTCTTC | CASSLSQGPNNEQFF
TRBD1 | TRBJ1-3 | TRBV5-5 | . | TGTGCCAGCAGCCGATTCGAGATACCGGGACAGCACTCTGGAAACACCATATATTTT | CASSRFEIPGQHSGNTIYF
TRBD1 | TRBJ2-1 | TRBV6-4 | . | TGTGCCAGCACTGACCAGGGGGTCGTCTGTTTTGACAATGAGCAGTTCTTC | CASTDQGVVCFDNEQFF
TRBD2 | TRBJ2-3 | TRBV11-2 | . | TGTGCCAGCAGCTTCTATCCGGGACTAGCGGAAACAGATACGCAGTATTTT | CASSFYPGLAETDTQYF
TRBD1 | TRBJ1-6 | TRBV30 | . | TGTGCCTGGAGTTTCTCGACAGGGCGTTATTCACCCCTCCACTTT | CAWSFSTGRYSPLHF
TRBD2 | TRBJ2-3 | TRBV4-1 | few | TGCGCCAGCAGACCGGGACTAGCGGGTAGCACAGATACGCAGTATTTT | CASRPGLAGSTDTQYF
. | TRBJ1-2 | TRBV6-5 | . | TGTGCCAGCAACCCAAGTGGGGGGGCAGGATATGGCTACACCTTC | CASNPSGGAGYGYTF
TRBD2 | TRBJ2-1 | TRBV5-4 | . | TGTGCCAGCAGCAGGGGACTAGCGGGAGGGCTTTGGGAGCAGTTCTTC | CASSRGLAGGLWEQFF
TRBD1 | TRBJ1-1 | TRBV19 | once | TGTGCCAGTAGTATAGCCCCAGGGGGAACAAGAACTGAAGCTTTCTTT | CASSIAPGGTRTEAFF
TRBD2 | TRBJ2-3 | TRBV5-4 | . | TGTGCCAGCAGCTTTATGCTAGCGGGGGCTACCACAGATACGCAGTATTTT | CASSFMLAGATTDTQYF
TRBD1 | TRBJ2-5 | TRBV5-5 | . | TGTGCCAGCAGTTGGGGCCAGGGGGCTACCGGGGAAGAGACCCAGTACTTC | CASSWGQGATGEETQYF
. | TRBJ2-1 | TRBV7-9 | few | TGTGCCAGCAGCTTTTCGAGTAATGAGCAGTTCTTC | CASSFSSNEQFF
. | TRBJ1-5 | TRBV4-2 | . | TGTGCCAGCAGCCAAGATAGTAACCAGCCCCAGCATTTT | CASSQDSNQPQHF